This TCR beta chain was sequenced for a study of blood T cell repertoires in COVID-19 (dated by TCRdb to about 2020). Regarding the research as a whole: The collaborator samples originated in the United States, Italy and Spain and spanned the acute and convalescent phases of COVID-19. The material from the prospective study consisted of cDNA or gDNA derived from T cells, B-cell-depleted T cells, or PBMCs. Deeply sampled blood TCRbeta repertoires from subjects exposed to, actively infected with, or recovered from COVID-19 were included in the dataset. The repertoires were made available in a free public database intended to serve as a resource for research on the immune response to SARS-CoV-2. Samples were obtained from the ongoing ImmuneRACE study (first 160 participants) and from some 1,300 subjects provided by 6 global collaborators. A de-identified subject ID, COVID-19 status, age in years and sex were almost always included in the sample metadata. Where available, HLA class I and class II types were taken from metadata supplied by the sample provider and were not determined by assay-based typing.

TCRbeta CDR3 regions were amplified from genomic DNA by means of the immunoSEQ Assay, a bias-controlled multiplex PCR. Per the source publication's procedure: The number of nucleated cells in each sample was estimated by amplification of reference gene primers within the assay. To quantify the absolute abundance of each unique TCRbeta CDR3 rearrangement, sequence reads were collapsed and filtered. Productive Simpson clonality was computed per sample as the square root of Simpson's diversity index over productive rearrangements. TCRdb stores this immuneACCESS table with in-frame sequences only. Part of the clones is absent; in the studies checked, under half of the shortfall reflects unresolved V genes, and no reason is known for the rest. For V, J and clone size, that table is used; D and trimming come from the DNA. This sample lists 200,000 to 250,000 clones; roughly 88% were detected once. The top ten hold around 1.5% of the sample.

From the cysteine up to the phenylalanine, the CDR3 has a length of 13 residues. The retained sequence is limited to the CDR3, 39 bases, with the frame set at the first base. From the germline V gene, CDR1 is SGHTA and CDR2 is FQGTGA. Clipping removes 3 bases from V and 6 bases from J, with 2 as the unmatched junction base count. On this clone: Its antigen remains unidentified. Per-base quality was not reported, and no clone a single base away is much larger than it. Other nucleotide sequences in the sample specify the same CDR3.

The collaborating institutions used their own protocols to collect whole blood in K2EDTA tubes. For TCRbeta analysis, collaborators shipped samples as frozen whole blood, isolated PBMCs, or DNA extracted from either of those sample types. Points the paper makes about the study in general: How much clinical and demographic metadata was included differed by source and by participant, and the metadata was provided uncurated.

Recombination connected TRBV7-3 to TRBJ2-1, with 7 middle bases fitting TRBD2. Sequencing was done on a sample of peripheral blood. The TCR sequence derives from a man aged 18 to 30 with active or convalescent COVID-19. The CDR3 protein: CASSFGGSNEQFF. The bases are TGTGCCAGCAGCTTCGGCGGGAGCAATGAGCAGTTCTTC.